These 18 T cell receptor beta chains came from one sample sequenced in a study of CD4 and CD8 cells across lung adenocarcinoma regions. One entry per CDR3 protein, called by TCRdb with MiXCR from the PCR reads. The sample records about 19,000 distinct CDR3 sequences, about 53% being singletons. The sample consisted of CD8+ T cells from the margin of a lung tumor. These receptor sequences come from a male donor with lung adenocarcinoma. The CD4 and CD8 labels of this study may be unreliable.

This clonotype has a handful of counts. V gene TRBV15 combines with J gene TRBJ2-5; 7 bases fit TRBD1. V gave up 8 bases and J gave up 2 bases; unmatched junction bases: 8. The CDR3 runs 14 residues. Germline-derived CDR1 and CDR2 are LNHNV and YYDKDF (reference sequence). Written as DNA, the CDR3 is TGTGCCACCGTTGGGCAGGGGGAACAAGAGACCCAGTACTTC. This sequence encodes CATVGQGEQETQYF.

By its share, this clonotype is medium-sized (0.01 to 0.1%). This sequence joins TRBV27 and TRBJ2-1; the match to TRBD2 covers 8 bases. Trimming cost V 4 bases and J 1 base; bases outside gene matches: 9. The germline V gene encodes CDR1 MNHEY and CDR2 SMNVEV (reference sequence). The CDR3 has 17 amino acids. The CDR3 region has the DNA TGTGCCAGCAGTTGGTTGACCGGCGGGAGGTCCTACAATGAGCAGTTCTTC. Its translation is CASSWLTGGRSYNEQFF.

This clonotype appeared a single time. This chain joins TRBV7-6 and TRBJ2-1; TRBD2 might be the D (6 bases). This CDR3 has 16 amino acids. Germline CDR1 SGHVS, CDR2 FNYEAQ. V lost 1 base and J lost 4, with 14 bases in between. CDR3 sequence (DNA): TGTGCCAGCAGCTTAGGGTCCGGGACTCAGTACAATGAGCAGTTCTTC. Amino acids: CASSLGSGTQYNEQFF.

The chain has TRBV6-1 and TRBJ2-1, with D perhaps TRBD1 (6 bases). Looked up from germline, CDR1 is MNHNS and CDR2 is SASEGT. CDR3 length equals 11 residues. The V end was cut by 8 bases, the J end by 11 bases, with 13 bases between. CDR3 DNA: TGTGCCAGCCTGGGGGCATATAAGCAGTTCTTC. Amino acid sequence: CASLGAYKQFF.

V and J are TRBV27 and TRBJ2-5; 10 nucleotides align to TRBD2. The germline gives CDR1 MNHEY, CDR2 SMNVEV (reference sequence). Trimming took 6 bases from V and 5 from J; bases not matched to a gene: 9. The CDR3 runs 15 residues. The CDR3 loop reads CASRPGTSVGETQYF. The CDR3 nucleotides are TGTGCCAGCAGGCCCGGGACTAGCGTCGGGGAGACCCAGTACTTC.

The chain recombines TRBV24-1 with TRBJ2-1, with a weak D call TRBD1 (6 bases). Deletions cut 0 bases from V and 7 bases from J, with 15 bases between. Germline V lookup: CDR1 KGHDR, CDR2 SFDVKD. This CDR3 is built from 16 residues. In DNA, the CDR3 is TGTGCCACCAGTGATTTGAAGCAGGGGATAAAGAATGAGCAGTTCTTC. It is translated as CATSDLKQGIKNEQFF.

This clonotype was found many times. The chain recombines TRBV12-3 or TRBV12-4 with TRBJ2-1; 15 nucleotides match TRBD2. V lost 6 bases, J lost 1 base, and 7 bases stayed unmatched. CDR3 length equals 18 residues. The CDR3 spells CASSRTSGGVWSYNEQFF. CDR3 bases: TGTGCCAGCAGCCGGACTAGCGGGGGGGTTTGGTCCTACAATGAGCAGTTCTTC.

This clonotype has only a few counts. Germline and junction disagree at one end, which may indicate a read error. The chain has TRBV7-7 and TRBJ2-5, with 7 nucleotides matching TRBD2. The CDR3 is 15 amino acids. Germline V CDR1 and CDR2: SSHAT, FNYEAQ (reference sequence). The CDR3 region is CASSFPWEGRETQYF. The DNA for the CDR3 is TGTGCTAGCAGCTTCCCGTGGGAGGGGAGAGAGACCCAGTACTTC.

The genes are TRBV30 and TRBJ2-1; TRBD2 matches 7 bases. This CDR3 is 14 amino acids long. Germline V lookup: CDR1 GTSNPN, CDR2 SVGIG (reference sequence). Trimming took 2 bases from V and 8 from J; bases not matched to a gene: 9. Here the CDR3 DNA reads TGTGCCTGGAGTCTGGCGGGAGCGGGCTATGAGCAGTTCTTC. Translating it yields CAWSLAGAGYEQFF.

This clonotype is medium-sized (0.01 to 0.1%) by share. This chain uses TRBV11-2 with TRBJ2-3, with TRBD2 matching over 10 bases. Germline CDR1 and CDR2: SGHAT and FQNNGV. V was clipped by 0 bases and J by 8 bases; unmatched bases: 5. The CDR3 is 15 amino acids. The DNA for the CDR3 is TGTGCCAGCAGCTTAGAACCTAGCGGGAGTGGTACGCAGTATTTT. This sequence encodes CASSLEPSGSGTQYF.

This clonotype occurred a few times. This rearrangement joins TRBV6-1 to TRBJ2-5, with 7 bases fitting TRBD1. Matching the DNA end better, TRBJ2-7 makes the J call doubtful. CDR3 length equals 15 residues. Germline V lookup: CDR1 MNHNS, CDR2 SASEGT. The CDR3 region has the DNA TGTGCCAGCAGCCGGGCCCAGGGGGTGTTCTACGAGCAGTACTTC. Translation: CASSRAQGVFYEQYF.

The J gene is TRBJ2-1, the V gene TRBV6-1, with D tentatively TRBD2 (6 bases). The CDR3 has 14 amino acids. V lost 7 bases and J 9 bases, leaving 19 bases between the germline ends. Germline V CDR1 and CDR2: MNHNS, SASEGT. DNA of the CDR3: TGTGCCAGCATCGCTAGCCTAGGCGGGGTTGAGCAGTTCTTC. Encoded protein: CASIASLGGVEQFF.

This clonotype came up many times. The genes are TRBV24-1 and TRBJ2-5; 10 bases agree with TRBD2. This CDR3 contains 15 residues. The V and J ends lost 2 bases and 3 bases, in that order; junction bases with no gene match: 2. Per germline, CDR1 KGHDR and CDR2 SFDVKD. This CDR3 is CATSDSLAGEETQYF. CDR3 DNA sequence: TGTGCCACCAGTGATTCCCTAGCGGGGGAAGAGACCCAGTACTTC.

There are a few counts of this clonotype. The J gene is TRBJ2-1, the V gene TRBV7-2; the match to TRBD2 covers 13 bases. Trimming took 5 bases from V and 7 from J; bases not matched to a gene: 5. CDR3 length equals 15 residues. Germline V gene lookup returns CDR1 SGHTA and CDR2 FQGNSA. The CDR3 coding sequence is TGTGCCAGCAGCCCGACTAGCGGGGGGTGGAATGAGCAGTTCTTC. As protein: CASSPTSGGWNEQFF. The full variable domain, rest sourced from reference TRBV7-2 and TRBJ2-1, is GAGVSQSPSNKVTEKGKDVELRCDPISGHTALYWYRQSLGQGLEFLIYFQGNSAPDKSGLPSDRFSAERTGGSVSTLTIQRTQQEDSAVYLCASSPTSGGWNEQFFGPGTRLTVL.

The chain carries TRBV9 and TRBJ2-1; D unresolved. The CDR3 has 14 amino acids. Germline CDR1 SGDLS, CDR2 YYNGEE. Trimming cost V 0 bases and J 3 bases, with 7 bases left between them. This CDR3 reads CASSVGLSYNEQFF. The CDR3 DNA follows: TGTGCCAGCAGCGTAGGCCTCAGCTACAATGAGCAGTTCTTC.

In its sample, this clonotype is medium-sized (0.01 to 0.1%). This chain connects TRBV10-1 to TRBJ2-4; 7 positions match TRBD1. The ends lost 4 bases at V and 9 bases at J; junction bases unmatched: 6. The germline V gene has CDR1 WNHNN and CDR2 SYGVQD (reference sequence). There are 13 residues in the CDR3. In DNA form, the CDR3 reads TGCGCCAGCAGTGGATCTTCAGGGGGCATTCAGTACTTC. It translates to CASSGSSGGIQYF.

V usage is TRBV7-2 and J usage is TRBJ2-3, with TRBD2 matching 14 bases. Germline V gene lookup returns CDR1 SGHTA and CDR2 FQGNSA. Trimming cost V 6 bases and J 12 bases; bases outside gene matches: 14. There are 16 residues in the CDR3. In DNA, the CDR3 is TGTGCCAGCAGACGACTAGCGGGAGGGGTCAAAGACACTCAGTATTTT. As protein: CASRRLAGGVKDTQYF. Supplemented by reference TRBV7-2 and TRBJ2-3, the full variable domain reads GAGVSQSPSNKVTEKGKDVELRCDPISGHTALYWYRQSLGQGLEFLIYFQGNSAPDKSGLPSDRFSAERTGGSVSTLTIQRTQQEDSAVYLCASRRLAGGVKDTQYFGPGTRLTVL.

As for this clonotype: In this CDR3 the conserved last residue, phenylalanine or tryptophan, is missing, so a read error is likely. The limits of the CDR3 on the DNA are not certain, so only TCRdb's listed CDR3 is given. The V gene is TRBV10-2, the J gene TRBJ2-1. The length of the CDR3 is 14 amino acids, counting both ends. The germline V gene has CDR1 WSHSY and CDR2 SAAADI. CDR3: CASSEQGSVGVRPA.